These T cell receptor beta chains were read from a single sample in a study of breast tumors, draining lymph nodes, adjacent tissues. TCRdb processed the multiplex PCR reads anew with MiXCR; each CDR3 protein has one entry. Here the sample spans more than 200,000 distinct CDR3 sequences, 32% being singletons. Sequencing was carried out using axillary lymph node tissue. These receptors came from a female donor with breast cancer. Some clones in this sample may be carry-over from other donors' samples. CDR3s include the opening cysteine and the closing phenylalanine or tryptophan. D genes are given only for firm matches. Clone size is stated in some rows and not others, as once, few, many or a class when expanded.

abundance: many; d_gene: -; j_gene: TRBJ2-4; v_gene: TRBV19; CDR3nt: TGTGCCAGTAGTATAGGGCAGGCGGAGTACTTC; CDR3aa: CASSIGQAEYF
abundance: many; d_gene: -; j_gene: TRBJ2-7; v_gene: TRBV10-2; CDR3nt: TGCGCCAGCAGCCGGGACACCGACTACGAGCAGTACTTC; CDR3aa: CASSRDTDYEQYF
abundance: many; d_gene: TRBD1; j_gene: TRBJ1-2; v_gene: TRBV6-1; CDR3nt: TGTGCCAGCATCACGGACAGGGGCTATGGCTACACCTTC; CDR3aa: CASITDRGYGYTF
abundance: many; d_gene: TRBD2; j_gene: TRBJ2-1; v_gene: TRBV6-6; CDR3nt: TGTGCCAGCACCGCCCCCAGAGCGGGAGCCTACAATGAGCAGTTCTTC; CDR3aa: CASTAPRAGAYNEQFF
abundance: many; d_gene: -; j_gene: TRBJ2-1; v_gene: TRBV5-1; CDR3nt: TGCGCCAGCAGCTTGGACTCCTACAATGAGCAGTTCTTC; CDR3aa: CASSLDSYNEQFF
abundance: many; d_gene: -; j_gene: TRBJ2-2; v_gene: TRBV5-1; CDR3nt: TGCGCCAGCAGCGTGGGACAGAACACCGGGGAGCTGTTTTTT; CDR3aa: CASSVGQNTGELFF
abundance: -; d_gene: TRBD1; j_gene: TRBJ1-4; v_gene: TRBV29-1; CDR3nt: TGCAGCTTTGCCGGGACAGGGACTGAAAAACTGTTTTTT; CDR3aa: CSFAGTGTEKLFF
abundance: -; d_gene: TRBD1; j_gene: TRBJ1-1; v_gene: TRBV9; CDR3nt: TGTGCCAGCAGCGTAGTATCAGGGGGCGAGGGCACTGAAGCTTTCTTT; CDR3aa: CASSVVSGGEGTEAFF
abundance: many; d_gene: TRBD1; j_gene: TRBJ2-1; v_gene: TRBV29-1; CDR3nt: TGCAGCGTCGACAGGGGAAACAATGAGCAGTTCTTC; CDR3aa: CSVDRGNNEQFF
abundance: many; d_gene: -; j_gene: TRBJ1-2; v_gene: TRBV27; CDR3nt: TGTGCCAGACTTGACACGACGCTAAACTATGGCTACACCTTC; CDR3aa: CARLDTTLNYGYTF
abundance: many; d_gene: -; j_gene: TRBJ2-7; v_gene: TRBV11-1; CDR3nt: TGTGCCAGCAGCTCCCAACGGGGTGTGGAGCAGTACTTC; CDR3aa: CASSSQRGVEQYF
abundance: many; d_gene: -; j_gene: TRBJ1-3; v_gene: TRBV19; CDR3nt: TGTGCCAGTAGTATAGTCAGCCGACGCTCTGGAAACACCATATATTTT; CDR3aa: CASSIVSRRSGNTIYF
abundance: many; d_gene: TRBD1; j_gene: TRBJ1-2; v_gene: TRBV12-3/TRBV12-4; CDR3nt: TGTGCCAGCAGCGCCGGGGACAGGGGAGGCTACACCTTC; CDR3aa: CASSAGDRGGYTF
abundance: -; d_gene: TRBD2; j_gene: TRBJ2-6; v_gene: TRBV6-9; CDR3nt: TGTGCCAACCCGACTAGCGGGAGGCACTCTGGGGCCAACGTCCTGACTTTC; CDR3aa: CANPTSGRHSGANVLTF
abundance: many; d_gene: TRBD2; j_gene: TRBJ2-7; v_gene: TRBV20-1; CDR3nt: TGCAGTGCTAGAGGCCTACTAGCGGAAGGGGGCGAGCAGTACTTC; CDR3aa: CSARGLLAEGGEQYF
abundance: -; d_gene: -; j_gene: TRBJ2-3; v_gene: TRBV2; CDR3nt: TGTGCCAGCATACAGGCCGAGGGCACAGATACGCAGTATTTT; CDR3aa: CASIQAEGTDTQYF
abundance: many; d_gene: -; j_gene: TRBJ2-2; v_gene: TRBV19; CDR3nt: TGTGCCAGCAGACTATCGGTGACCGGGGAGCTGTTTTTT; CDR3aa: CASRLSVTGELFF
abundance: few; d_gene: -; j_gene: TRBJ2-7; v_gene: TRBV11-1; CDR3nt: TGTGCCAGCAGCCGGACAGGGTCGCCAGCGGGAGGTTACTACGAGCAGTACTTC; CDR3aa: CASSRTGSPAGGYYEQYF
abundance: many; d_gene: TRBD2; j_gene: TRBJ2-5; v_gene: TRBV20-1; CDR3nt: TGCAGTGCTAGACCCGGGACTAACAAAGAGACCCAGTACTTC; CDR3aa: CSARPGTNKETQYF
abundance: -; d_gene: TRBD2; j_gene: TRBJ2-1; v_gene: TRBV5-4; CDR3nt: TGTGCCAGCAGCGATACGGCCGCGGGGGGGTTCGAGCAGTTCTTC; CDR3aa: CASSDTAAGGFEQFF
abundance: many; d_gene: -; j_gene: TRBJ2-7; v_gene: TRBV5-4; CDR3nt: TGTGCCAGCAGCTTGGAGGGGCACAGATACGAGCAGTACTTC; CDR3aa: CASSLEGHRYEQYF
abundance: many; d_gene: -; j_gene: TRBJ1-2; v_gene: TRBV19; CDR3nt: TGTGCCAGTAGTATAGGGGACTTTGGCTACACCTTC; CDR3aa: CASSIGDFGYTF
abundance: -; d_gene: -; j_gene: TRBJ2-7; v_gene: TRBV28; CDR3nt: TGTGCCAGCAGTCCCCGGGCCCTGACGTCCTCTCGAGAGCAGTACTTC; CDR3aa: CASSPRALTSSREQYF
abundance: -; d_gene: TRBD2; j_gene: TRBJ2-3; v_gene: TRBV20-1; CDR3nt: TGCAGTGCTAACCAAGGACTAGCGGGGGATACGCAGTATTTT; CDR3aa: CSANQGLAGDTQYF
abundance: many; d_gene: -; j_gene: TRBJ2-3; v_gene: TRBV20-1; CDR3nt: TGCAGTGCTAGCAAAGCGGCCATCGGCACAGATACGCAGTATTTT; CDR3aa: CSASKAAIGTDTQYF
abundance: many; d_gene: -; j_gene: TRBJ2-5; v_gene: TRBV24-1; CDR3nt: TGTGCCACCAGTGATTTCAATCAAGAGACCCAGTACTTC; CDR3aa: CATSDFNQETQYF
abundance: few; d_gene: TRBD1; j_gene: TRBJ1-4; v_gene: TRBV28; CDR3nt: TGTGCCAGCAGTTTTCTCGGGACAGGGAATGAAAAACTGTTTTTT; CDR3aa: CASSFLGTGNEKLFF
abundance: -; d_gene: -; j_gene: TRBJ2-1; v_gene: TRBV20-1; CDR3nt: TGCAGTAGATTAGCCCGAGACAATGAGCAGTTCTTC; CDR3aa: CSRLARDNEQFF
abundance: few; d_gene: -; j_gene: TRBJ2-5; v_gene: TRBV7-9; CDR3nt: TGTGCCAGCAGCTTAGTAACAGGGTTGGTGGAGACCCAGCGCTTC; CDR3aa: CASSLVTGLVETQRF
abundance: many; d_gene: -; j_gene: TRBJ2-7; v_gene: TRBV20-1; CDR3nt: TGCAGGAGGCCACAGGGATTCGACGAGCAGTACTTC; CDR3aa: CRRPQGFDEQYF
abundance: many; d_gene: -; j_gene: TRBJ1-6; v_gene: TRBV12-3/TRBV12-4; CDR3nt: TGTGCCAGCAGTTTATCAGTTTCACCCCTCCACTTT; CDR3aa: CASSLSVSPLHF
abundance: many; d_gene: -; j_gene: TRBJ2-2; v_gene: TRBV5-6; CDR3nt: TGTGCCAGCAGCTTGACCTCGGGAAGGGTACTCCCCGGGGAGCTGTTTTTT; CDR3aa: CASSLTSGRVLPGELFF
abundance: many; d_gene: TRBD2; j_gene: TRBJ2-1; v_gene: TRBV2; CDR3nt: TGTGCCAGCAGTGTTAGCGGGGGCTCCTACAATGAGCAGTTCTTC; CDR3aa: CASSVSGGSYNEQFF
abundance: -; d_gene: TRBD1; j_gene: TRBJ1-6; v_gene: TRBV6-5; CDR3nt: TGTGCCAGCAGTCGAACAGGGGCGCTTGTCTCACCCCTCCACTTT; CDR3aa: CASSRTGALVSPLHF
abundance: -; d_gene: TRBD2; j_gene: TRBJ2-3; v_gene: TRBV20-1; CDR3nt: TGCAGTGCCCTTGGGAGCGGGAGGGCGGATACGCAGTATTTT; CDR3aa: CSALGSGRADTQYF
abundance: -; d_gene: TRBD2; j_gene: TRBJ2-3; v_gene: TRBV24-1; CDR3nt: TGTGCCACCAGTGAAGGACTAGCGGGGAGGGAGATAGATACGCAGTATTTT; CDR3aa: CATSEGLAGREIDTQYF
abundance: few; d_gene: -; j_gene: TRBJ2-3; v_gene: TRBV27; CDR3nt: TGTGCCAGCAGTGTCGGTAGGGGGAGGGATACGCAGTATTTT; CDR3aa: CASSVGRGRDTQYF
abundance: many; d_gene: -; j_gene: TRBJ2-1; v_gene: TRBV12-3/TRBV12-4; CDR3nt: TGTGCCAGCAGTTTCTTGTACAATGAGCAGTTCTTC; CDR3aa: CASSFLYNEQFF
abundance: -; d_gene: -; j_gene: TRBJ1-6; v_gene: TRBV14; CDR3nt: TGTGCCAGCAGCCAAGATACCCCCAACTCACCCCTCCACTTT; CDR3aa: CASSQDTPNSPLHF
abundance: many; d_gene: TRBD2; j_gene: TRBJ2-2; v_gene: TRBV20-1; CDR3nt: TGCAGTGCTAGTCCGGACAGGGGACTAGCGGGAGGAACCGGGGAGCTGTTTTTT; CDR3aa: CSASPDRGLAGGTGELFF
abundance: many; d_gene: TRBD1; j_gene: TRBJ1-5; v_gene: TRBV19; CDR3nt: TGTGCCAGTAACCCTCTGAGACAGGGGAATCAGCCCCAGCATTTT; CDR3aa: CASNPLRQGNQPQHF
abundance: many; d_gene: TRBD1; j_gene: TRBJ1-2; v_gene: TRBV5-1; CDR3nt: TGCGCCAGCAGCTTGAGGGGTACAGGGGATGGCTACACCTTC; CDR3aa: CASSLRGTGDGYTF
abundance: many; d_gene: TRBD1; j_gene: TRBJ2-2; v_gene: TRBV24-1; CDR3nt: TGTGCCACCGGGACAGGGGGGACCGGGGAGCTGTTTTTT; CDR3aa: CATGTGGTGELFF
abundance: many; d_gene: -; j_gene: TRBJ2-2; v_gene: TRBV15; CDR3nt: TGTGCCACCAGCAGAGCAGCGGGCGTCGGGGAGCTGTTTTTT; CDR3aa: CATSRAAGVGELFF
abundance: few; d_gene: TRBD2; j_gene: TRBJ2-5; v_gene: TRBV6-6; CDR3nt: TGTGCCAGCAACCACTCCGGGAGGCGGGAGACCCAGTACTTC; CDR3aa: CASNHSGRRETQYF
abundance: once; d_gene: -; j_gene: TRBJ1-1; v_gene: TRBV6-6; CDR3nt: TGTGCCAGCAGTCCTCAGTCGTACGCTGAAGCTTTCTTT; CDR3aa: CASSPQSYAEAFF
abundance: many; d_gene: TRBD1; j_gene: TRBJ2-3; v_gene: TRBV12-3/TRBV12-4; CDR3nt: TGTGCCAGCAGTCTAGGACAGGCGGTTGGTACAGATACGCAGTATTTT; CDR3aa: CASSLGQAVGTDTQYF
abundance: many; d_gene: -; j_gene: TRBJ2-7; v_gene: TRBV3-1; CDR3nt: TGTGCCAGCAGCCAAGATGACAGGAAGAAGTACTTC; CDR3aa: CASSQDDRKKYF
abundance: many; d_gene: -; j_gene: TRBJ1-3; v_gene: TRBV20-1; CDR3nt: TGCAGTGCTAGATCTCTCCAGGGTTCTGGAAACACCATATATTTT; CDR3aa: CSARSLQGSGNTIYF
abundance: many; d_gene: TRBD2; j_gene: TRBJ2-7; v_gene: TRBV20-1; CDR3nt: TGCAGTGCTAGGGGGGCCAGCGGGAGAGGGGAGCAGTACTTC; CDR3aa: CSARGASGRGEQYF
abundance: many; d_gene: TRBD2; j_gene: TRBJ2-2; v_gene: TRBV4-1; CDR3nt: TGCGCCAGCAGCCCCCGGGGGCTAGCGGGAGAAACCGGGGAGCTGTTTTTT; CDR3aa: CASSPRGLAGETGELFF
abundance: -; d_gene: -; j_gene: TRBJ2-2; v_gene: TRBV27; CDR3nt: TGTGCCAGCAGGAATGGCCGGGGCCGCGACACCGGGGAGCTGTTTTTT; CDR3aa: CASRNGRGRDTGELFF
abundance: -; d_gene: -; j_gene: TRBJ2-3; v_gene: TRBV29-1; CDR3nt: TGCAGCGTTGGCTCAAGATCAGATACGCAGTATTTT; CDR3aa: CSVGSRSDTQYF
abundance: many; d_gene: -; j_gene: TRBJ2-2; v_gene: TRBV5-8; CDR3nt: TGTGCCAGCAGTCCTGGCCGGGTTACGACCGGGGAGCTGTTTTTT; CDR3aa: CASSPGRVTTGELFF
abundance: many; d_gene: -; j_gene: TRBJ1-3; v_gene: TRBV3-1; CDR3nt: TGTGCCAGCAGCCAAGTTAAGGTTCTCTCTGGAAACACCATATATTTT; CDR3aa: CASSQVKVLSGNTIYF
abundance: -; d_gene: -; j_gene: TRBJ2-1; v_gene: TRBV20-1; CDR3nt: TGCAGTGCTCAAGACGCGGATGAGCAGTTCTTC; CDR3aa: CSAQDADEQFF
abundance: many; d_gene: TRBD1; j_gene: TRBJ1-5; v_gene: TRBV20-1; CDR3nt: TGCAGTGCTGCCCGACAGGGGTTCAATCAGCCCCAGCATTTT; CDR3aa: CSAARQGFNQPQHF
abundance: -; d_gene: TRBD2; j_gene: TRBJ2-1; v_gene: TRBV2; CDR3nt: TGTGCCAGACTAGCGGGAGGGTGGGATGAGCAGTTCTTC; CDR3aa: CARLAGGWDEQFF